A single T cell receptor (beta chain) is shown here with its context. The data are from a study of blood T cell repertoires in COVID-19. Background on the study: Acute and convalescent COVID-19 samples came from the United States, Italy and Spain. Sample material is recorded as cDNA or gDNA derived from T cells, B-cell-depleted T cells, or PBMCs.

Germline CDR1 KGHSH, CDR2 LQKENI. Between the trimmed V and J ends, which lost 4 bases and 6 bases, there was a span of 19 bases. This CDR3 spans 15 amino acids. Original analysis: Scientists estimated how many nucleated cells there were by amplifying reference gene primers. The method was immunoSEQ multiplex PCR; TCRdb's version includes in-frame clones alone and lacks a portion of them. V, J and clone size are those of that table, while D and trimming were read from the DNA. The sample shows approximately 77,000 clones, 70% to 80% of them seen only once. The chain carries TRBV18 and TRBJ2-7; D perhaps matches TRBD2 (5 bases). The TCR sequence derives from a man aged 65-85 years with active or convalescent COVID-19. The sequencing sample was made of peripheral blood. In DNA form, the CDR3 reads TGTGCCAGCTCACGGACTCGCTACTCGACCCTCGAGCAGTACTTC. As protein: CASSRTRYSTLEQYF.